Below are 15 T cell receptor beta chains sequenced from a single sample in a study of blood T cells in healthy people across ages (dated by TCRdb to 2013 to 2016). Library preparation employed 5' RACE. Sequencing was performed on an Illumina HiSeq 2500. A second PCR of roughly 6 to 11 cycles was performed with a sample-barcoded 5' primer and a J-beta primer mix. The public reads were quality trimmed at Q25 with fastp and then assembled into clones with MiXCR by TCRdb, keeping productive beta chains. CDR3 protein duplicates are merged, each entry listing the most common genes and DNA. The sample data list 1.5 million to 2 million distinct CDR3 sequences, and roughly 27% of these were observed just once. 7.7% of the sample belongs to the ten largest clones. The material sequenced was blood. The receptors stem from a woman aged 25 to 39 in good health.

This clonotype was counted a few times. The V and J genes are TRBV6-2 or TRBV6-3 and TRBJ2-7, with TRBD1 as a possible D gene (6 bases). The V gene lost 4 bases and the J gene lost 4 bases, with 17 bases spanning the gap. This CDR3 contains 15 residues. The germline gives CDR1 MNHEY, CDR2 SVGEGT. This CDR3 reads CASSSRDTYPYEQYF. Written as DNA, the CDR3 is TGTGCCAGCAGTTCCCGGGACACCTACCCTTACGAGCAGTACTTC.

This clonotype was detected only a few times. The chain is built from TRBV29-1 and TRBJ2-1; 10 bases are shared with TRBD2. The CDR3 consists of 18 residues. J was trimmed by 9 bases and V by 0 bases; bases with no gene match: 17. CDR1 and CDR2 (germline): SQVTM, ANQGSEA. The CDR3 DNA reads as TGCAGCGTTGAAGATCAGAGGGCTAGCGGGGGCCTGGGGCGTGAGCAGTTCTTC. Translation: CSVEDQRASGGLGREQFF.

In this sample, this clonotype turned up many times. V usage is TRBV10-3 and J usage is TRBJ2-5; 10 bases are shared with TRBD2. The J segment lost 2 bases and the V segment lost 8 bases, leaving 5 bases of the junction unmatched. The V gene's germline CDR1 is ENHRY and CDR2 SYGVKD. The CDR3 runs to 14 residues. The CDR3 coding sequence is TGTGCCATCTCGGCTAGCGGGAGACAAGAGACCCAGTACTTC. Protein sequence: CAISASGRQETQYF.

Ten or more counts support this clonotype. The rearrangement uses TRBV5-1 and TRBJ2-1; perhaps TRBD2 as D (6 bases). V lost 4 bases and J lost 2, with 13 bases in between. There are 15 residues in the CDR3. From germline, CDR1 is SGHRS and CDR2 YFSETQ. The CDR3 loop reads CASSPMGLPYNEQFF. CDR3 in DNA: TGCGCCAGCAGCCCGATGGGACTCCCCTACAATGAGCAGTTCTTC.

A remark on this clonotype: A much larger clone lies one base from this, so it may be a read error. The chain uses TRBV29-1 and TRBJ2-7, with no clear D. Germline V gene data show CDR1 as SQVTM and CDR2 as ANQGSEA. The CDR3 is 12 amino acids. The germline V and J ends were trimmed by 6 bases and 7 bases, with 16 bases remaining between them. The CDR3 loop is CSVTPKANEQYF. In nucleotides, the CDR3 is TGCAGCGTGACCCCCAAGGCGAATGAGCAGTACTTC.

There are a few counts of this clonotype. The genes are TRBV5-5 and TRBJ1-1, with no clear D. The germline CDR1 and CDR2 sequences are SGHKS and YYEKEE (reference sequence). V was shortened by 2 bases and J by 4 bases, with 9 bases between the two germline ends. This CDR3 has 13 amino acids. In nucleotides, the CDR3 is TGTGCCAGCAGCTTTACGGATTCCACTGAAGCTTTCTTT. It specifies CASSFTDSTEAFF.

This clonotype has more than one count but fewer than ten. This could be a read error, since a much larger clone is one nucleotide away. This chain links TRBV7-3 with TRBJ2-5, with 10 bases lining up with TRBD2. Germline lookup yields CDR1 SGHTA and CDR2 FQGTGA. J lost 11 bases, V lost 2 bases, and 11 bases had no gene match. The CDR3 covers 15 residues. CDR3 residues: CASSLGAGGVNEQYF. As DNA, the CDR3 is TGTGCCAGCAGCTTAGGAGCGGGGGGGGTGAATGAGCAGTACTTC.

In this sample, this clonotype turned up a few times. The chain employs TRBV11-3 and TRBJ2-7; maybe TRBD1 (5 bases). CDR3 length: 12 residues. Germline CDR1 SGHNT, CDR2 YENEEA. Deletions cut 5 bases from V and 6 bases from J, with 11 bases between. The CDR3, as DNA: TGTGCCAGCAGCGCCGGACAAGGCGAGCAGTACTTC. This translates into CASSAGQGEQYF.

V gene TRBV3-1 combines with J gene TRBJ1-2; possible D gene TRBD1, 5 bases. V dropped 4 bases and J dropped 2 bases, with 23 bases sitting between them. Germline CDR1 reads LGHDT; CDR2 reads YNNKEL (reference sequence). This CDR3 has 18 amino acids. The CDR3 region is CASSRGVAREGLNYGYTF. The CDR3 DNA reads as TGTGCCAGCAGCCGAGGAGTCGCCAGAGAGGGGCTGAACTATGGCTACACCTTC.

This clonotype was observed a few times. The CDR3 here is CASSPVLGYEQYF. The CDR3 DNA reads as TGTGCCAGCAGCCCCGTTTTAGGGTACGAGCAGTACTTC. The chain couples TRBV7-2 to TRBJ2-7; D unresolved. Germline V gives CDR1 SGHTA, CDR2 FQGNSA. The CDR3 consists of 13 residues. V lost 5 bases to trimming and J lost 4 bases, with 12 bases between them.

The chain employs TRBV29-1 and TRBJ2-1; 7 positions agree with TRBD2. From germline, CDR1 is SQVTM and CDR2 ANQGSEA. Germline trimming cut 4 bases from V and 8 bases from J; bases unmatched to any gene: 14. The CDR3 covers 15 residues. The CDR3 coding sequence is TGCAGCGTTGCCCCTCTTGTGGGAGGGCCGGATGAGCAGTTCTTC. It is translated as CSVAPLVGGPDEQFF.

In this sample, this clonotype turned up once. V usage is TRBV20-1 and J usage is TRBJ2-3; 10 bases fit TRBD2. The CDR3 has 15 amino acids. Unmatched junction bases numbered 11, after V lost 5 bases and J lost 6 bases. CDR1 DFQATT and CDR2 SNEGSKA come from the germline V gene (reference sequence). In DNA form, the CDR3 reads TGCAGTGCTTGGCGGACTAGCGGCCCGGGGGATACGCAGTATTTT. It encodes CSAWRTSGPGDTQYF.

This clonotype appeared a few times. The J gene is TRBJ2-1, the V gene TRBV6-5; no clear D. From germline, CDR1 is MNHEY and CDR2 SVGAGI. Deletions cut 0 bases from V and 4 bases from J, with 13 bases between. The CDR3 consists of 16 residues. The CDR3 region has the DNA TGTGCCAGCAGTTACTCGTCACATTCAACATACAATGAGCAGTTCTTC. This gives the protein CASSYSSHSTYNEQFF.

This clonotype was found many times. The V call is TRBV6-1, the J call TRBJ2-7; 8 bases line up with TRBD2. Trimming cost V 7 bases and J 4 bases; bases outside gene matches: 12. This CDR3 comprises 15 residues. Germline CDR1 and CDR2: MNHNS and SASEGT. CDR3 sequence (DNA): TGTGCCAGCAATTCGGGAGGGGGTCCGGATTACGAGCAGTACTTC. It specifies CASNSGGGPDYEQYF.

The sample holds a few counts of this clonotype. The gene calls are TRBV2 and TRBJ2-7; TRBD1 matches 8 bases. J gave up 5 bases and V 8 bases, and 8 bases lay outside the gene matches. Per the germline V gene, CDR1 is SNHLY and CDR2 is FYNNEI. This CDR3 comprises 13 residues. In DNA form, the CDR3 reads TGTGCCAGCCTGGGGCGGACAGGGAACGAGCAGTACTTC. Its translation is CASLGRTGNEQYF.